The entry below describes one T cell receptor (beta chain). The antigen remains undetermined. The data belong to a study of cytomegalovirus exposure and HLA in healthy donors. Both 60 Vbeta primers and 13 Jbeta primers went into the PCR. Profiling relied on immunoSEQ multiplex PCR, and the TCRdb table lists in-frame clones only, not all of them. The sample holds about 110,000 clones. Study results and limitations: A few CMV-associated chains were confirmed in vitro to be specific for CMV antigens. Around 160 TCR beta chains were listed as cytomegalovirus-associated. V- and J-gene trimming of TCR beta was linked (in a later analysis) to a missense DCLRE1C variant.

Germline V CDR1 and CDR2: MNHNS, SASEGT. Between the trimmed V and J ends, which lost 6 bases and 4 bases, there was a span of 17 bases. The CDR3 loop spans 15 amino acids. This chain connects TRBV6-1 to TRBJ2-3; D might be TRBD1 (5 bases). The TCR was taken from a man aged 25 to 45 in good health and CMV-seronegative. Sequencing input: PBMCs. The CDR3 DNA sequence: TGTGCCAGCAGGAGAACATTAGGGGTTGCAGATACGCAGTATTTT. Its translation: CASRRTLGVADTQYF.